This T cell receptor (beta chain) was retrieved from a study of cytomegalovirus exposure and HLA in healthy donors. Regarding this clone: The antigen is unknown.

Trimming stripped 4 bases from V and 4 bases from J, with 14 bases between. CDR3 length equals 15 residues. Germline V lookup: CDR1 MNHEY, CDR2 SVGAGI. The PCR made use of 60 Vbeta and 13 Jbeta primers. Repertoires were generated with immunoSEQ multiplex PCR, while TCRdb's copy carries only in-frame clones and drops some. The sample shows 88,000 or so clones, approximately 67% of them seen only once. Study-level findings and limits: HLA restriction was apparent for most CMV-associated TCR beta chains in a later analysis.

V usage is TRBV6-5 and J usage is TRBJ1-5; D perhaps matches TRBD1 (5 bases). The source of this sequence is a male donor in good health and CMV-seropositive. Sequencing was performed on PBMCs. CDR3 coding DNA: TGTGCCAGCAGTTGGAGCAGGGTAGGTAATCAGCCCCAGCATTTT. This encodes CASSWSRVGNQPQHF.